Listed below are T cell receptor beta chains from one sample, sequenced in a study of T cell responses to AZD1222 COVID-19 vaccine. TCRdb's table, derived via immunoSEQ multiplex PCR, lists solely in-frame clones and lacks some. The sample has about 56,000 clones, 80% to 90% seen once. The source was peripheral blood, collected on day 0 of AZD1222 vaccination. These receptors were collected from an adult in good health. The CDR3 runs from the conserved cysteine through the conserved F or W. The D gene is left open where the match is weak. Expanded clones get a size class; other rows say once, few or many, or leave the size out.

>TRBJ2-5|TRBV14|once|-
TGTGCCAGCAGCCATCGTTTTGAGACCCAGTACTTC
CASSHRFETQYF
>TRBJ2-1|TRBV6-5|-|-
TGTGCCACCCGACCCACTAGAGACCTAGGCAATGAGCAGTTCTTC
CATRPTRDLGNEQFF
>TRBJ1-4|TRBV19|-|TRBD1
TGTGCCAGTAGTACGCCGAGACAGGGGGCGAATGAAAAACTGTTTTTT
CASSTPRQGANEKLFF
>TRBJ2-1|TRBV5-8|-|TRBD1
TGTGCCAGCGGCCGGGACAGGGTTAATGAGCAGTTCTTC
CASGRDRVNEQFF
>TRBJ2-7|TRBV3-1/TRBV3-2|-|TRBD1
TGTGCCAGCAGCCTTGTCCCCGGGACAGGGGCTTCCGAGCAGTACTTC
CASSLVPGTGASEQYF
>TRBJ1-5|TRBV19|-|TRBD1
TGTGCCAGTAGTATAGATCTCGACAGGGTGGATCAGCCCCAGCATTTT
CASSIDLDRVDQPQHF
>TRBJ1-5|TRBV7-8|-|-
TGTGCCAGCAGCTTAGAACGGTATAAGAATCAGCCCCAGCATTTT
CASSLERYKNQPQHF
>TRBJ2-5|TRBV6-1|-|TRBD2
TGTGCCAGCAGTGAACAGACTAGCGGGGTGGAGACCCAGTACTTC
CASSEQTSGVETQYF
>TRBJ2-7|TRBV24-1|large|TRBD1
TGTGCCACCAGTGATCCCAGACAGGGTGGATCCTACGAGCAGTACTTC
CATSDPRQGGSYEQYF
>TRBJ2-7|TRBV6-6|-|-
TGTGCCAGCAGTCACGCCGGGGCGCCCTACGAGCAGTACTTC
CASSHAGAPYEQYF
>TRBJ2-7|TRBV3-1/TRBV3-2|-|-
TGTGCCAGCAGCCAAGGGTCCTCCTACGAGCAGTACTTC
CASSQGSSYEQYF
>TRBJ2-2|TRBV19|-|TRBD1
TGTGCCATTAGCCCGGGACAGGGGTATACCGGGGAGCTGTTTTTT
CAISPGQGYTGELFF
>TRBJ1-1|TRBV25-1|-|-
TGTGCCAGCAGTCGGCAGGGAAGCCAAATCACTGAAGCTTTCTTT
CASSRQGSQITEAFF
>TRBJ1-1|TRBV28|-|TRBD1
TGTGCCAGCATTCGACAGGGGGCGATGAACACTGAAGCTTTCTTT
CASIRQGAMNTEAFF
>TRBJ1-1|TRBV9|few|-
TGTGCCAGCAGCTCCAGGAGTTACACTGAAGCTTTCTTT
CASSSRSYTEAFF
>TRBJ2-7|TRBV5-1|-|-
TGCGCCAGCACGGGGGGCCCCAACGAGCAGTACTTC
CASTGGPNEQYF
>TRBJ2-7|TRBV4-2|-|-
TGTGCCAGCAGCCAAGAAGGGCTCTACGAGCAGTACTTC
CASSQEGLYEQYF
>TRBJ1-6|TRBV10-3|-|-
TGTGCCGCTGGACGGGATAATTCACCCCTCCACTTT
CAAGRDNSPLHF
>TRBJ1-1|TRBV7-2|-|TRBD1
TGTGCCAGCAGCCCTCGACAGGGAAACACTGAAGCTTTCTTT
CASSPRQGNTEAFF
>TRBJ2-5|TRBV5-1|-|TRBD1
TGCGCCAGCAGCTCAAGACAGGGTCCAGAGACCCAGTACTTC
CASSSRQGPETQYF
>TRBJ1-2|TRBV12-3/TRBV12-4|-|-
TGTGCCAGCAGTCCGGGTAGCTATGGCTACACCTTC
CASSPGSYGYTF
>TRBJ2-7|TRBV7-6|once|-
TGTGCCAGCAGCCCTAGCCCCGGGGCTCCCGCCTACGAGCAGTACTTC
CASSPSPGAPAYEQYF
>TRBJ1-2|TRBV24-1|-|-
TGTGCCACCAGTGACCCCGACCGTGGTGGATACACCTTC
CATSDPDRGGYTF